This T cell receptor beta chain was obtained from a study of a mutant IDH1 vaccine in newly diagnosed glioma. As for time point: baseline, week 1 (first vaccination visit). Sample treatment: pre-vaccination baseline after standard-of-care therapy. In every donor, the tumor was a new WHO grade 3 or 4 IDH1-mutant, ATRX-lost astrocytoma. Generated by immunoSEQ multiplex PCR, the TCRdb table keeps only in-frame clones and is missing some. The sample includes tens of thousands of clones, 91% of them seen just once. Sample: PBMCs, taken from a glioma patient treated with radiotherapy, temozolomide or both. The receptor's source is a man aged 45 to 65 with glioma.

The CDR3 loop reads CASRGTSYNEQFF. In DNA form, the CDR3 reads TGTGCCAGCAGGGGTACTAGCTACAATGAGCAGTTCTTC. V is TRBV6-5 and J is TRBJ2-1; tentative D call: TRBD2 (5 bases). The CDR3 length is 13 residues. Germline V gene sequence: CDR1 MNHEY, CDR2 SVGAGI. Deletions cut 6 bases from V and 3 bases from J, with 9 bases between.